This T cell receptor (beta chain) came from a study of radiotherapy plus CTLA-4 blockade in lung cancer. Study summary: There were objective responses in approximately 19% of patients, and 31% had disease control.

The assay was immunoSEQ multiplex PCR, and TCRdb's table has in-frame clones only and misses some. The table includes fewer than 140,000 clones, more than 75% detected once. Study results and caveats: Blood TCR clones of tumor origin expanded after radiotherapy plus ipilimumab.

About this clone itself: Its specificity is not known.

The ends lost 2 bases at V and 4 bases at J; junction bases unmatched: 4. This CDR3 comprises 14 residues. Germline lookup yields CDR1 SGHTA and CDR2 FQGTGA. The sequencing used peripheral blood, collected from a patient treated with radiotherapy plus ipilimumab. The TCR was taken from a human donor with non-small cell lung cancer that progressed on radiotherapy plus ipilimumab. Some clones in this sample may be carry-over from other donors' samples. The rearrangement joins TRBV7-3 to TRBJ2-7; 8 nucleotides align to TRBD1. The CDR3 nucleotides are TGTGCCAGCAGCTTACTCGGACAGGGTTACGAGCAGTACTTC. The encoded protein is CASSLLGQGYEQYF. Full variable domain (outside the CDR3, taken from reference TRBV7-3 and TRBJ2-7): GAGVSQTPSNKVTEKGKYVELRCDPISGHTALYWYRQSLGQGPEFLIYFQGTGAADDSGLPNDRFFAVRPEGSVSTLKIQRTERGDSAVYLCASSLLGQGYEQYFGPGTRLTVT.